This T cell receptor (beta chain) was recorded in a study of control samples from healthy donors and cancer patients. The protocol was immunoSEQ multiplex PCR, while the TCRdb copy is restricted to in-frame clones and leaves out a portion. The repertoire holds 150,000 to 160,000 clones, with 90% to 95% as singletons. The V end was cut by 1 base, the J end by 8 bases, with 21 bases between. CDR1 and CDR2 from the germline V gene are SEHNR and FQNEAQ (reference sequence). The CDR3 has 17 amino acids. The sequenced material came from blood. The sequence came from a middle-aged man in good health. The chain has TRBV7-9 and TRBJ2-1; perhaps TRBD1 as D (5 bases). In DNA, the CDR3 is TGTGCCAGCAGCTTAGTAACGGTCAGGGAAAGGATAGATGAGCAGTTCTTC. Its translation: CASSLVTVRERIDEQFF.